The 14 T cell receptor beta chains in this list originate from one sample, sequenced in a study of T cells in Graves' hyperthyroidism and ophthalmopathy. Authors of the study amplified TCR beta CDR3 regions from RNA transcripts. First-round RT-PCR with HTBI primers amplified the TCR CDR3 region. TCRdb analysed the multiplex PCR reads with MiXCR anew, one entry per CDR3 protein. The sample holds 500,000 to 600,000 distinct CDR3 sequences; approximately 44% are singletons and the top ten take around 20%. The sequencing input was peripheral blood or thyroid tissue (not recorded which). These receptors all stem from an adult woman with Graves' disease, either hyperthyroidism or ophthalmopathy (not recorded which).

This clonotype was counted ten times or more. The rearrangement links TRBV6-6 to TRBJ1-5; D might be TRBD1 (5 bases). Germline assignment: CDR1 MNHNY and CDR2 SVGAGI (reference sequence). The CDR3 is 14 amino acids. The V and J ends lost 7 bases and 5 bases respectively, with 15 bases between them. The CDR3 region has the DNA TGTGCCAGCATTCTCCGGGGCGGCCATCAGCCCCAGCATTTT. Protein sequence: CASILRGGHQPQHF.

This clonotype was seen many times. CDR3 protein: CAISDSRQGLGNQPQHF. CDR3 bases: TGTGCCATCAGTGACTCCCGACAGGGATTAGGCAATCAGCCCCAGCATTTT. The chain is built from TRBV10-3 and TRBJ1-5, with 7 bases that match TRBD1. With 3 bases clipped from V and 2 bases from J, the junction kept 10 bases outside the gene matches. Germline values: CDR1 ENHRY, CDR2 SYGVKD. The CDR3 is made up of 17 amino acids.

In this sample, this clonotype turned up many times. The V gene is TRBV9, the J gene TRBJ2-7; 8 bases line up with TRBD1. CDR3 size: 14 residues. Losses at the gene ends were 4 bases for V and 3 bases for J; bases not matched to a gene: 6. Germline CDR1 reads SGDLS; CDR2 reads YYNGEE. CDR3 nucleotide sequence: TGTGCCAGCAGCCCCGCCACAGGGGGCTACGAGCAGTACTTC. This translates into CASSPATGGYEQYF.

The DNA for the CDR3 is TGCAGCGTTGGCCGCTCCGGACAGATCTATGGCTACACCTTC. This sequence encodes CSVGRSGQIYGYTF. The chain recombines TRBV29-1 with TRBJ1-2; D perhaps matches TRBD1 (6 bases). The length of the CDR3 is 14 residues. Per germline, CDR1 SQVTM and CDR2 ANQGSEA. Trimming shortened V by 4 bases and J by 4 bases, and 16 bases separated the two germline ends.

This clonotype has more than one count but fewer than ten. V usage is TRBV18 and J usage is TRBJ2-7; D is perhaps TRBD2 (6 bases). Germline V gene sequence: CDR1 KGHSH, CDR2 LQKENI. V lost 5 bases to trimming and J lost 5 bases, with 13 bases between them. CDR3 length: 13 residues. CDR3: CASSAGTRHEQYF. The CDR3, as DNA: TGTGCCAGCTCAGCCGGGACTCGACACGAGCAGTACTTC. Together with reference TRBV18 and TRBJ2-7, the CDR3 gives the full variable domain: NAGVMQNPRHLVRRRGQEARLRCSPMKGHSHVYWYRQLPEEGLKFMVYLQKENIIDESGMPKERFSAEFPKEGPSILRIQQVVRGDSAAYFCASSAGTRHEQYFGPGTRLTVT.

Concerning this clonotype: This could be a read error, since a much larger clone is one nucleotide away. The chain uses TRBV5-6 and TRBJ2-7; 11 nucleotides match TRBD2. CDR1 SGHDT and CDR2 YYEEEE come from the germline V gene. The CDR3 sequence is 15 residues long. The CDR3 loop reads CASSQLAGEAYERYF. The CDR3 DNA is TGTGCCAGCAGCCAACTAGCGGGGGAAGCCTACGAGCGGTACTTC.

A word on this clonotype: A much larger clone lies a single base off, so this may be a read error. The chain uses TRBV6-2 or TRBV6-3 and TRBJ2-5; TRBD1 aligns across 7 bases. Germline V gene lookup returns CDR1 MNHEY and CDR2 SVGEGT. V gave up 8 bases and J gave up 0 bases; unmatched junction bases: 6. This CDR3 spans 14 amino acids. CDR3 DNA sequence: TGTGCCAGCCGTAGGGACAGACACCAAGAGACCCAGTACTTC. As protein: CASRRDRHQETQYF.

This clonotype was detected ten times or more. The chain employs TRBV2 and TRBJ2-2; possibly TRBD1 for D (6 bases). The CDR3 has 15 residues. Germline assignment: CDR1 SNHLY and CDR2 FYNNEI. V lost 6 bases and J 4 bases, leaving 15 bases between the germline ends. The CDR3 protein is CASRSTGRRTGELFF. In nucleotides, the CDR3 is TGTGCCAGCAGATCGACAGGCAGGCGCACCGGGGAGCTGTTTTTT.

The J gene is TRBJ2-7, the V gene TRBV7-9; TRBD1 matches 9 bases. The CDR3 has 17 residues. The germline CDR1 and CDR2 sequences are SEHNR and FQNEAQ (reference sequence). The ends lost 4 bases at V and 2 bases at J; junction bases unmatched: 12. CDR3 loop: CASSSVLGQGRAYEQYF. CDR3 coding DNA: TGTGCCAGCAGCTCAGTCCTTGGACAGGGGAGGGCCTACGAGCAGTACTTC.

J is TRBJ1-5 and V is TRBV7-9; D might be TRBD1 (5 bases). CDR1 and CDR2 (germline): SEHNR, FQNEAQ (reference sequence). V was clipped by 1 base and J by 2 bases, with 12 bases between them. The CDR3 consists of 16 residues. The CDR3 DNA reads as TGTGCCAGCAGCTTAGGATTGGCGGGACGCAATCAGCCCCAGCATTTT. Translation: CASSLGLAGRNQPQHF.

The J gene is TRBJ1-5, the V gene TRBV15; D remains unclear. The CDR3 is 13 amino acids. V lost 3 bases to trimming and J lost 0 bases, with 3 bases between them. The germline V gene has CDR1 LNHNV and CDR2 YYDKDF (reference sequence). The CDR3 DNA sequence: TGTGCCACCAGCAGGGCTAGCAATCAGCCCCAGCATTTT. Protein sequence: CATSRASNQPQHF.

Comment on this clonotype: The CDR3 ends on some other residue instead of the conserved phenylalanine or tryptophan, so this is likely a read error. The limits of the CDR3 on the DNA are not certain, so only TCRdb's listed CDR3 is given. The chain joins TRBV7-6 to TRBJ1-4; the table's D call TRBD1 went unverified against the DNA. From its first to its last residue, the CDR3 has 9 amino acids. From germline, CDR1 is SGHVS and CDR2 FNYEAQ. This CDR3 is CASSLTGYY.

The chain is built from TRBV14 and TRBJ1-4; TRBD1 matches at 8 bases. The CDR3 consists of 15 residues. V lost 3 bases and J lost 8; bases outside the gene matches: 8. CDR1 is SGHDN, CDR2 FVKESK, per germline. The CDR3 DNA follows: TGTGCCAGCAGCCACCCGGGACAGGAAAGGGAAAAACTGTTTTTT. It yields the protein CASSHPGQEREKLFF. The full variable domain, completed using reference TRBV14 and TRBJ1-4, is EAGVTQFPSHSVIEKGQTVTLRCDPISGHDNLYWYRRVMGKEIKFLLHFVKESKQDESGMPNNRFLAERTGGTYSTLKVQPAELEDSGVYFCASSHPGQEREKLFFGSGTQLSVL.

This clonotype was seen at least ten times. This chain joins TRBV5-1 and TRBJ2-7; no reliable D call. The CDR3 length is 15 residues. Germline V gene data show CDR1 as SGHRS and CDR2 as YFSETQ. V was trimmed by 0 bases and J by 2 bases, leaving 12 bases between them. The CDR3 loop is CASSLARTVTYEQYF. As DNA, the CDR3 is TGCGCCAGCAGCTTGGCCCGGACGGTCACCTACGAGCAGTACTTC.